These 23 T cell receptor beta chains share one sample of origin, sequenced in a study of blood T cells in healthy people across ages. With a J-beta primer mix and a sample-barcoded 5' primer, a second PCR ran about 7 to 12 cycles. Via MiXCR, TCRdb re-called the 5' RACE reads, giving one row per CDR3 protein. The sample contains about 1,600,000 distinct CDR3 sequences, roughly 40% of which appear only once. Sequenced sample: blood. Receptors originate from a woman between 18 and 29 years old in good health.

This chain connects TRBV6-1 to TRBJ1-2, with TRBD1 matching over 9 bases. CDR3 size: 12 residues. The junction had 7 bases not matched to a gene; V was cut back by 11 bases and J by 6 bases. The germline V gene has CDR1 MNHNS and CDR2 SASEGT. The CDR3 DNA follows: TGTGCCCGACGGGACAGGGATGATGGCTACACCTTC. This gives the protein CARRDRDDGYTF.

The rearrangement joins TRBV6-1 to TRBJ1-2; TRBD1 might be the D (6 bases). Trimming took 2 bases from V and 7 from J, leaving 11 bases between them. Germline V CDR1 and CDR2: MNHNS, SASEGT. The CDR3 is made up of 13 amino acids. In DNA form, the CDR3 reads TGTGCCAGCAGTGAACGTGGGGGCGCTGGCTACACCTTC. Amino acids: CASSERGGAGYTF.

The chain carries TRBV5-1 and TRBJ1-5, with D perhaps matching TRBD1 (5 bases). The germline CDR1 and CDR2 sequences are SGHRS and YFSETQ. The germline V and J ends were trimmed by 0 bases and 4 bases, with 11 bases remaining between them. The CDR3 covers 15 residues. CDR3 bases: TGCGCCAGCAGCTTGGCAGGGATGTCGAATCAGCCCCAGCATTTT. As protein: CASSLAGMSNQPQHF.

The CDR3: CASSVENWDRTNEQFF. As DNA, the CDR3 is TGTGCCAGCAGCGTAGAAAATTGGGACAGGACTAATGAGCAGTTCTTC. V is TRBV9 and J is TRBJ2-1; 8 bases are a match to TRBD1. V was pared by 0 bases and J by 7 bases, with 9 bases of the junction left unmatched. Germline values: CDR1 SGDLS, CDR2 YYNGEE. CDR3 length equals 16 residues.

The CDR3, as DNA: TGTGCCAGCAGTTTACCAGGGGCTAGGGACTATGGCTACACCTTC. Translated: CASSLPGARDYGYTF. The chain employs TRBV28 and TRBJ1-2; possible D gene TRBD1, 6 bases. The V and J ends lost 2 bases and 3 bases respectively, with 13 bases between them. This CDR3 comprises 15 residues. CDR1 is MDHEN, CDR2 SYDVKM, per germline.

V and J are TRBV25-1 and TRBJ1-1; 7 positions match TRBD1. Germline values: CDR1 MGHDK, CDR2 SYGVNS. There are 14 residues in the CDR3. The trim removed 5 bases at V and 6 bases at J, leaving 9 bases unmatched. CDR3 coding DNA: TGTGCCAGCAGTCCCCAACGACAGGGCCCTGAAGCTTTCTTT. Protein sequence: CASSPQRQGPEAFF.

The V and J genes are TRBV28 and TRBJ2-4, with 10 bases matching TRBD1. CDR3 length equals 14 residues. Germline V gene data show CDR1 as MDHEN and CDR2 as SYDVKM. The ends lost 4 bases at V and 13 bases at J; junction bases unmatched: 10. The CDR3 nucleotides are TGTGCCAGCAGTTCAGACAGGGGGCTGGGGGAGCAGTACTTC. Protein product: CASSSDRGLGEQYF.

This clonotype was observed a handful of times. V and J are TRBV11-3 and TRBJ2-2; 7 nucleotides align to TRBD2. Germline V CDR1 and CDR2: SGHNT, YENEEA. Trimming removed 3 bases from V and 4 bases from J; junction bases left unmatched: 5. The CDR3 length is 15 residues. This CDR3 is CASSFGGDRTGELFF. The CDR3 coding sequence is TGTGCCAGCAGCTTTGGGGGGGACCGCACCGGGGAGCTGTTTTTT.

The table lists this clonotype with a few counts. The chain recombines TRBV20-1 with TRBJ2-3; perhaps TRBD2 as D (6 bases). The V end lost 6 bases, the J end lost 2 bases, and 18 bases lay between the germline ends. Germline-derived CDR1 and CDR2 are DFQATT and SNEGSKA (reference sequence). The CDR3 is 15 residues long. The CDR3, as DNA: TGCAGTGCACCGACGGGACTGGAAAACACAGATACGCAGTATTTT. Protein product: CSAPTGLENTDTQYF.

There are a few counts of this clonotype. This chain connects TRBV4-1 to TRBJ1-6, with a possible D match to TRBD1 (5 bases). This CDR3 spans 16 amino acids. CDR1 MGHRA and CDR2 YSYEKL come from the germline V gene. Deletions cut 7 bases from V and 8 bases from J, with 21 bases between. DNA of the CDR3: TGCGCCAGCAACGCCCCTGGGGCTGGGGGATATTCACCCCTCCACTTT. Translated, it gives CASNAPGAGGYSPLHF.

Points on this clonotype: One junction end disagrees with the germline gene, perhaps due to a read error. This sequence joins TRBV28 and TRBJ2-3; 10 bases are shared with TRBD2. Germline-derived CDR1 and CDR2 are MDHEN and SYDVKM. The CDR3 is 16 residues long. CDR3 sequence: CASSPGASGSTETQYF. CDR3 nucleotides: TGTGCCAGCAGCCCAGGGGCTAGCGGGAGCACAGAGACGCAGTATTTT.

The chain employs TRBV6-2 or TRBV6-3 and TRBJ2-1; 11 nucleotides match TRBD2. The CDR3 length is 14 residues. V gave up 6 bases and J gave up 10 bases; unmatched junction bases: 8. Germline-derived CDR1 and CDR2 are MNHEY and SVGEGT. CDR3 in amino acids: CASSTGLAVREQFF. DNA for the CDR3: TGTGCCAGCAGCACGGGACTAGCGGTGAGGGAGCAGTTCTTC.

The gene calls are TRBV20-1 and TRBJ2-1; 13 bases fit TRBD2. CDR1 is DFQATT, CDR2 SNEGSKA, per germline (reference sequence). The CDR3 is 14 residues long. With V trimmed by 5 bases and J by 7 bases, 5 bases remained unmatched. CDR3 loop: CSALLAGGLNEQFF. Here the CDR3 DNA reads TGCAGTGCTCTACTAGCGGGAGGGCTGAATGAGCAGTTCTTC.

The V and J genes are TRBV6-1 and TRBJ2-7; possible D gene TRBD2, 5 bases. The CDR3 is made up of 14 amino acids. The V gene lost 8 bases and the J gene lost 2 bases, with 16 bases spanning the gap. CDR1 and CDR2 from the germline V gene are MNHNS and SASEGT. CDR3 sequence (DNA): TGTGCCAGCTTGTCCGGGATCGGGACCTACGAGCAGTACTTC. Protein product: CASLSGIGTYEQYF.

The genes are TRBV10-3 and TRBJ2-2; 7 bases match TRBD2. From germline, CDR1 is ENHRY and CDR2 SYGVKD. The length of the CDR3 is 15 residues. Trimming cost V 3 bases and J 2 bases; bases outside gene matches: 3. The CDR3 bases are TGTGCCATCAGTGATCTAGCGGAAAACACCGGGGAGCTGTTTTTT. This gives the protein CAISDLAENTGELFF.

The chain employs TRBV10-3 and TRBJ1-2; possibly TRBD1 for D (5 bases). The CDR3 has 15 residues. V was clipped by 2 bases and J by 0 bases, with 10 bases between them. CDR1 is ENHRY, CDR2 SYGVKD, per germline. Here the CDR3 reads CAISEDSLANYGYTF. CDR3 sequence (DNA): TGTGCCATCAGTGAGGACAGCTTAGCTAACTATGGCTACACCTTC.

The chain uses TRBV12-3 or TRBV12-4 and TRBJ1-2, with D possibly being TRBD1 (6 bases). Trimming stripped 7 bases from V and 7 bases from J, with 13 bases between. The CDR3 runs to 12 residues. The DNA of the CDR3 is TGTGCCAGCAATTCGGGGGGCTTTGGCTACACCTTC. Residues: CASNSGGFGYTF.

As concerns this clonotype: Compared with germline, one end of the junction differs, possibly owing to a read error. The gene calls are TRBV20-1 and TRBJ2-1, with a weak D call TRBD2 (6 bases). CDR3 size: 16 residues. Germline V gene lookup returns CDR1 DFQATT and CDR2 SNEGSKA (reference sequence). The CDR3 loop is CSASPPPEVEGNEQFF. CDR3 bases: TGCAGTGCTAGTCCCCCCCCGGAGGTGGAGGGCAATGAACAGTTCTTC.

This clonotype appeared a few times. The chain uses TRBV2 and TRBJ2-1; 8 nucleotides line up with TRBD2. Losses at the gene ends were 8 bases for V and 8 bases for J; bases not matched to a gene: 14. The CDR3 spans 15 residues. CDR1 and CDR2 (germline): SNHLY, FYNNEI. CDR3 in DNA: TGTGCCAGCCTTAACGGGGGGGCCGGTTCCCATGAGCAGTTCTTC. Residues: CASLNGGAGSHEQFF.

This clonotype came up a few times. This chain links TRBV18 with TRBJ2-1, with D unclear. The CDR3 runs to 12 residues. Germline V gene lookup returns CDR1 KGHSH and CDR2 LQKENI. Trimming left V 2 bases short and J 8 bases short, with 7 bases between. The CDR3 reads CASSPRVDEQFF. CDR3 DNA sequence: TGTGCCAGCTCACCAAGGGTTGATGAGCAGTTCTTC.

This clonotype was observed a few times. This chain links TRBV12-3 or TRBV12-4 with TRBJ2-3; D is uncertain. Trimming stripped 1 base from V and 2 bases from J, with 13 bases between. The CDR3 runs to 16 residues. The DNA of the CDR3 is TGTGCCAGCAGTTTAGAACGAATACCAACCACAGATACGCAGTATTTT. It yields the protein CASSLERIPTTDTQYF.

The table lists this clonotype with a few counts. The V and J genes are TRBV10-1 and TRBJ2-7; D unclear. Germline V lookup: CDR1 WNHNN, CDR2 SYGVQD (reference sequence). The CDR3 length is 15 residues. The V end was cut by 2 bases, the J end by 7 bases, with 18 bases between. CDR3 protein: CASSEDGPLGGEQYF. CDR3 bases: TGCGCCAGCAGTGAGGACGGTCCTCTCGGTGGGGAGCAGTACTTC.

This clonotype has a handful of counts. The V and J genes are TRBV7-7 and TRBJ2-5; D is undetermined. V was trimmed by 3 bases and J by 0 bases, leaving 8 bases between them. The germline V gene has CDR1 SSHAT and CDR2 FNYEAQ (reference sequence). The CDR3 contains 14 residues. The CDR3 loop reads CASSFSPYQETQYF. As DNA, the CDR3 is TGTGCCAGCAGCTTTTCGCCGTACCAAGAGACCCAGTACTTC.